One T cell receptor (beta chain) is described in this entry. The antigen is not known. This entry is derived from a study of graft-versus-host responses after intestinal transplantation. Turning to the study itself: Recipients received multivisceral, liver-intestinal, or isolated intestinal transplants.

Clones were read by immunoSEQ multiplex PCR, and TCRdb kept only the in-frame ones, dropping some. The sample holds roughly 130,000 clones, around 90% seen once. CDR1 and CDR2 from the germline V gene are MRHNA and SNTAGT. Deletions cut 3 bases from V and 3 bases from J, with 13 bases between. The CDR3 sequence is 15 residues long. The rearrangement joins TRBV6-4 to TRBJ2-3; D might be TRBD1 or TRBD2, each matching 5 bases. This clonotype was sampled from a human donor who received an intestinal transplant. The sequencing used unstimulated CD4+ T cells sorted from spleen or lymph node cells, collected before intestinal transplant. This CDR3 reads CASSELGLATDTQYF. The CDR3 DNA sequence: TGTGCCAGCAGTGAATTGGGGCTAGCTACAGATACGCAGTATTTT.